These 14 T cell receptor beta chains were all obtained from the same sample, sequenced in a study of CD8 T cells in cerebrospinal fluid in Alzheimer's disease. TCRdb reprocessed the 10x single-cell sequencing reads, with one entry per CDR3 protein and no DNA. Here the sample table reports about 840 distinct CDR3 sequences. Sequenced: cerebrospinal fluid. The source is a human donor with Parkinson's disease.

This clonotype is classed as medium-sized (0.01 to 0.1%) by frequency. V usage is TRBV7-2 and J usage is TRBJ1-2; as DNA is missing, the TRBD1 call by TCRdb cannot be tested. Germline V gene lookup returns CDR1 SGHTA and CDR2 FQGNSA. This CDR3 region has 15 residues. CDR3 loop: CASSLVGFRGGGYTF.

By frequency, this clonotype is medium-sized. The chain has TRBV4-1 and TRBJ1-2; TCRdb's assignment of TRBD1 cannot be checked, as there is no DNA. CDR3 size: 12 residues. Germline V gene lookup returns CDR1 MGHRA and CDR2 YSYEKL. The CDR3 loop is CASSPTGYGYTF.

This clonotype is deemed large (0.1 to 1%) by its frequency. The CDR3 here is CSASVGSSYNEQFF. The V call is TRBV20-1, the J call TRBJ2-1. The CDR3 spans 14 residues. From germline, CDR1 is DFQATT and CDR2 SNEGSKA (reference sequence).

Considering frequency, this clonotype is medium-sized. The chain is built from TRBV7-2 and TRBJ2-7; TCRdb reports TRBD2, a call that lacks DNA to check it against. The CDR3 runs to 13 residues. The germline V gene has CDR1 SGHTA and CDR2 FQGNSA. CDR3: CASSPGLRNEQYF.

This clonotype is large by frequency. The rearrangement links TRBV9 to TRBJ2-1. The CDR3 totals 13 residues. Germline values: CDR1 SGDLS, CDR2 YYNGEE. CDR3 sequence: CASSVVSGYEQFF.

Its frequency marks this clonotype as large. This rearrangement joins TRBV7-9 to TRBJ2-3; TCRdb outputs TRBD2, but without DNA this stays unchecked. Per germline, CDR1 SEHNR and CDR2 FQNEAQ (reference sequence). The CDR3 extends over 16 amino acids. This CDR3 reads CASSLLAGTSTDTQYF.

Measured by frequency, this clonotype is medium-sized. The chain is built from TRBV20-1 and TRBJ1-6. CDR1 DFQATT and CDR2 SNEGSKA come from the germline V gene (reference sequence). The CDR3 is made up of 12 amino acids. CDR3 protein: CSASNFNSPLHF.

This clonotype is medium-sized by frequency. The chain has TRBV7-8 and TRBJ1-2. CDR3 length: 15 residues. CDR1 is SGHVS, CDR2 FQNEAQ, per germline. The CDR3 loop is CASSLKTVPNYGYTF.

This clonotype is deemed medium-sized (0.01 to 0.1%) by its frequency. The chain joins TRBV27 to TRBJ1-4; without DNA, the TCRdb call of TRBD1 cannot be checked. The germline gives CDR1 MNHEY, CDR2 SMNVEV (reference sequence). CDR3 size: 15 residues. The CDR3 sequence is CASSYGGTTNEKLFF.

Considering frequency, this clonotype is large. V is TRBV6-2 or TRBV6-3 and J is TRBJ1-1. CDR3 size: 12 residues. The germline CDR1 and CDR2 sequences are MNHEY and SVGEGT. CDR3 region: CASSYSWAEAFF.

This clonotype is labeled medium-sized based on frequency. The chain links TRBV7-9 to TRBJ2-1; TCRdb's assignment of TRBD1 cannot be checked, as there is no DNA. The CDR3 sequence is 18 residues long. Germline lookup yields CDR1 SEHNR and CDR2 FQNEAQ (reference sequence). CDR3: CASSLVLTRDRGLNEQFF.

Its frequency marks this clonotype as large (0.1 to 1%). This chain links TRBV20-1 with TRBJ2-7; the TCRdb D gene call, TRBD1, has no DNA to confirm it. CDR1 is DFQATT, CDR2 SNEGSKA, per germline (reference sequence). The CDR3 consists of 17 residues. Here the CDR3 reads CSARAQGIVVASYEQYF.

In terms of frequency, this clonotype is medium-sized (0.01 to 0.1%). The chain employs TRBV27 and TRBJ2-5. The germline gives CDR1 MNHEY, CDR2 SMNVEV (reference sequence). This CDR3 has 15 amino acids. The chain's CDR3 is CASSLSVVLAETQYF.

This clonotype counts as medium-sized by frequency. CDR3 residues: CASSENENTEAFF. V and J are TRBV6-4 and TRBJ1-1. Germline loops: CDR1 MRHNA, CDR2 SNTAGT. This CDR3 contains 13 residues.